These 21 T cell receptor beta chains share one sample of origin, sequenced in a study of beta chain features in type 1 diabetes. The whole isolated RNA underwent reverse transcription, so sequencing captured expressed TCRB transcripts. Profiling relied on immunoSEQ multiplex PCR, and the TCRdb table lists in-frame clones only, not all of them. This table holds roughly 400,000 clones, less than 15% found once. Sequencing used naive CD4+ T cells from blood. These receptors were obtained from a young woman in good health.

The rearrangement joins TRBV7-3 to TRBJ2-1; 12 positions agree with TRBD2. Germline loops: CDR1 SGHTA, CDR2 FQGTGA. The junction had 6 bases not matched to a gene; V was cut back by 2 bases and J by 7 bases. The CDR3 runs to 16 residues. The CDR3 DNA is TGTGCCAGCAGCTTATTAAGGACTAGCGGGACGAATGAGCAGTTCTTC. Protein sequence: CASSLLRTSGTNEQFF.

This clone came up a few times. The CDR3: CASSLLAGFSYEQYF. DNA for the CDR3: TGTGCCAGCAGTTTACTAGCGGGATTCTCCTACGAGCAGTACTTC. V usage is TRBV28 and J usage is TRBJ2-7; 9 bases match TRBD2. Germline V lookup: CDR1 MDHEN, CDR2 SYDVKM. The CDR3 length is 15 residues. Losses at the gene ends were 2 bases for V and 0 bases for J; bases not matched to a gene: 2.

This clone was recorded a few times. The J gene is TRBJ2-1, the V gene TRBV14; TRBD2 is a possible D gene (5 bases). The CDR3 length is 17 residues. V lost 0 bases and J lost 7, with 19 bases in between. Looked up from germline, CDR1 is SGHDN and CDR2 is FVKESK. CDR3 region: CASSQDLRTSNGNEQFF. The CDR3 DNA reads as TGTGCCAGCAGCCAAGATCTGCGGACTTCGAATGGGAATGAGCAGTTCTTC.

In this sample, this clone turned up a few times. The chain has TRBV7-2 and TRBJ2-1; D perhaps matches TRBD1 (5 bases). There are 15 residues in the CDR3. The V end lost 5 bases, the J end lost 6 bases, and 17 bases lay between the germline ends. Germline loops: CDR1 SGHTA, CDR2 FQGNSA. Written as DNA, the CDR3 is TGTGCCAGCAGCACCGTTTGGCGGCAGGGCAATGAGCAGTTCTTC. It is translated as CASSTVWRQGNEQFF.

J is TRBJ2-1 and V is TRBV4-3, with a weak D call TRBD2 (6 bases). The CDR3 sequence is 13 residues long. Trimming pared 4 bases from V and 8 bases from J, leaving 12 bases between. CDR1 and CDR2 (germline): LGHNA, YSLEER. This CDR3 reads CASSPGGEDEQFF. As DNA, the CDR3 is TGCGCCAGCAGCCCTGGCGGGGAGGATGAGCAGTTCTTC.

The chain uses TRBV30 and TRBJ2-3, with D possibly matching TRBD1 (5 bases). There are 13 residues in the CDR3. Trimming shortened V by 5 bases and J by 5 bases, and 14 bases separated the two germline ends. Germline CDR1 reads GTSNPN; CDR2 reads SVGIG (reference sequence). The CDR3 DNA reads as TGTGCCTGGGCGCGTCAGGGTCTAGATACGCAGTATTTT. Translation: CAWARQGLDTQYF.

This clone was counted a few times. The chain is built from TRBV25-1 and TRBJ1-2, with D maybe TRBD1 (6 bases). Per the germline V gene, CDR1 is MGHDK and CDR2 is SYGVNS. The CDR3 sequence is 14 residues long. V was trimmed by 3 bases and J by 2 bases, leaving 10 bases between them. CDR3 in amino acids: CASSDHQGNYGYTF. CDR3 DNA sequence: TGTGCCAGCAGTGACCATCAGGGGAACTATGGCTACACCTTC.

The chain links TRBV30 to TRBJ2-7; 8 positions agree with TRBD1. From germline, CDR1 is GTSNPN and CDR2 SVGIG (reference sequence). This CDR3 comprises 12 residues. The V and J ends lost 6 bases and 4 bases, in that order; junction bases with no gene match: 5. The CDR3 DNA is TGTGCCTGCGGGACAGGAGGGTACGAGCAGTACTTC. Protein: CACGTGGYEQYF.

This sequence joins TRBV6-4 and TRBJ2-1, with D unresolved. Looked up from germline, CDR1 is MRHNA and CDR2 is SNTAGT. The CDR3 is 15 amino acids. V gave up 0 bases and J gave up 6 bases, with 12 bases separating them. The CDR3 bases are TGTGCCAGCAGTGACTCTCAGATGCCCTCCAATGAGCAGTTCTTC. Residues: CASSDSQMPSNEQFF.

The V gene is TRBV7-2, the J gene TRBJ2-7, with D perhaps TRBD2 (6 bases). V lost 6 bases and J 3 bases, leaving 18 bases between the germline ends. The CDR3 is made up of 15 amino acids. In germline, CDR1 is SGHTA, CDR2 FQGNSA. The CDR3: CASRPAGGKYYEQYF. The CDR3 DNA sequence: TGTGCCAGCAGGCCAGCCGGGGGAAAATACTACGAGCAGTACTTC.

This clone was counted only a few times. This chain uses TRBV6-6 with TRBJ2-1; D perhaps matches TRBD2 (5 bases). This CDR3 contains 15 residues. Trimming cost V 1 base and J 6 bases, with 13 bases left between them. Germline V gene lookup returns CDR1 MNHNY and CDR2 SVGAGI (reference sequence). DNA for the CDR3: TGTGCCAGCAGTTACTTCCAAGGAGGTGTCAATGAGCAGTTCTTC. Translation: CASSYFQGGVNEQFF.

The chain combines TRBV18 with TRBJ2-5, with D tentatively TRBD2 (5 bases). Germline V gene lookup returns CDR1 KGHSH and CDR2 LQKENI. Trimming pared 0 bases from V and 1 base from J, leaving 9 bases between. CDR3 length: 15 amino acids. DNA of the CDR3: TGTGCCAGCTCACCACCCAACGGACTCCAAGAGACCCAGTACTTC. It encodes CASSPPNGLQETQYF.

This clone was counted only a few times. The chain carries TRBV9 and TRBJ2-1, with D possibly being TRBD2 (6 bases). The V gene lost 3 bases and the J gene lost 0 bases, with 16 bases spanning the gap. The CDR3 runs 17 residues. In germline, CDR1 is SGDLS, CDR2 YYNGEE. The CDR3 DNA reads TGTGCCAGCAGCGGCCTCGCACTAGCCCTCTCCTACAATGAGCAGTTCTTC. It specifies CASSGLALALSYNEQFF. The variable domain in full, completed from reference TRBV9 and TRBJ2-1, reads DSGVTQTPKHLITATGQRVTLRCSPRSGDLSVYWYQQSLDQGLQFLIQYYNGEERAKGNILERFSAQQFPDLHSELNLSSLELGDSALYFCASSGLALALSYNEQFFGPGTRLTVL.

This clone was detected only a few times. The CDR3 nucleotides read TGTGCCAGCAGCCAAGATGGCGGCTATGGCTACACCTTC. Protein product: CASSQDGGYGYTF. The rearrangement uses TRBV4-2 and TRBJ1-2; no clear D. Germline V gene sequence: CDR1 LGHNA, CDR2 YNFKEQ. Trimming took 0 bases from V and 4 from J, leaving 6 bases between them. The CDR3 is made up of 13 amino acids.

This clone was picked up a small number of times. The chain uses TRBV28 and TRBJ1-1; 8 positions agree with TRBD1. The V and J ends lost 5 bases and 11 bases, in that order; junction bases with no gene match: 7. Germline-derived CDR1 and CDR2 are MDHEN and SYDVKM. The CDR3 loop spans 12 amino acids. CDR3 nucleotide sequence: TGTGCCAGCAGTGCCGACAGGGGAGGGGCTTTCTTT. This gives the protein CASSADRGGAFF.

This clone has only a few counts. This chain connects TRBV19 to TRBJ1-1; 7 nucleotides line up with TRBD1. The CDR3 is 15 residues long. Trimming at V came to 5 bases and at J to 5 bases, leaving 11 bases not matched to a gene. Looked up from germline, CDR1 is LNHDA and CDR2 is SQIVND (reference sequence). CDR3 region: CASSPSSTGETEAFF. CDR3 nucleotides: TGTGCCAGTAGTCCCTCCTCTACAGGGGAGACTGAAGCTTTCTTT. Full variable domain (missing parts from reference TRBV19 and TRBJ1-1): DGGITQSPKYLFRKEGQNVTLSCEQNLNHDAMYWYRQDPGQGLRLIYYSQIVNDFQKGDIAEGYSVSREKKESFPLTVTSAQKNPTAFYLCASSPSSTGETEAFFGQGTRLTVV.

In its sample, this clone was seen a few times. V is TRBV15 and J is TRBJ2-7; possible D gene TRBD1, 5 bases. CDR3 length: 13 amino acids. The germline V gene has CDR1 LNHNV and CDR2 YYDKDF (reference sequence). With 2 bases removed from V and 3 bases from J, the gap between germline ends came to 8 bases. The DNA for the CDR3 is TGTGCCACCAGCAGATACGACAGCTACGAGCAGTACTTC. This gives the protein CATSRYDSYEQYF. Drawing the rest from reference TRBV15 and TRBJ2-7, the complete variable domain is DAMVIQNPRYQVTQFGKPVTLSCSQTLNHNVMYWYQQKSSQAPKLLFHYYDKDFNNEADTPDNFQSRRPNTSFCFLDIRSPGLGDTAMYLCATSRYDSYEQYFGPGTRLTVT.

The chain carries TRBV11-1 and TRBJ2-7; a possible D gene is TRBD1 (6 bases). The CDR3 sequence is 16 residues long. V lost 1 base and J 2 bases, leaving 15 bases between the germline ends. Germline CDR1 and CDR2: SGHAT and FQDESV (reference sequence). For the CDR3, the DNA is TGTGCCAGCAGCTTAGTTATCCGGACAGCTGCCTACGAGCAGTACTTC. It encodes CASSLVIRTAAYEQYF. The full variable domain, with the rest looked up from reference TRBV11-1 and TRBJ2-7, is EAEVAQSPRYKITEKSQAVAFWCDPISGHATLYWYRQILGQGPELLVQFQDESVVDDSQLPKDRFSAERLKGVDSTLKIQPAELGDSAMYLCASSLVIRTAAYEQYFGPGTRLTVT.

The chain is built from TRBV29-1 and TRBJ2-1, with D perhaps matching TRBD1 (6 bases). V dropped 8 bases and J dropped 6 bases, with 23 bases sitting between them. This CDR3 has 15 residues. The germline V gene encodes CDR1 SQVTM and CDR2 ANQGSEA. CDR3 nucleotide sequence: TGCAGCTCAACCGCAGTAGGGGTAGGGGGCAATGAGCAGTTCTTC. It translates to CSSTAVGVGGNEQFF.

In its sample, this clone was seen a few times. The CDR3 DNA is TGTGCCTGGAGTCTCGGACAGACCACTAATGAAAAACTGTTTTTT. Residues: CAWSLGQTTNEKLFF. The chain is built from TRBV30 and TRBJ1-4; weak D call: TRBD1 (6 bases). V lost 2 bases to trimming and J lost 2 bases, with 12 bases between them. The CDR3 length is 15 residues. CDR1 and CDR2 (germline): GTSNPN, SVGIG (reference sequence). Full variable domain (rest looked up from reference TRBV30 and TRBJ1-4): SQTIHQWPATLVQPVGSPLSLECTVEGTSNPNLYWYRQAAGRGLQLLFYSVGIGQISSEVPQNLSASRPQDRQFILSSKKLLLSDSGFYLCAWSLGQTTNEKLFFGSGTQLSVL.

This clone has just a few counts. The J gene is TRBJ2-2, the V gene TRBV9, with D unclear. CDR3 length: 15 residues. Trimming stripped 4 bases from V and 5 bases from J, with 15 bases between. Germline V gene sequence: CDR1 SGDLS, CDR2 YYNGEE. The CDR3 region is CASSSSELRTGELFF. The CDR3 DNA follows: TGTGCCAGCAGCTCAAGCGAGTTGCGGACCGGGGAGCTGTTTTTT.